The rows below give T cell receptor beta chains drawn from one sample of a study of spatial heterogeneity in lung cancer. TCRdb fed the 5' RACE reads into MiXCR, producing one record per CDR3 protein. The sample lists roughly 1,500 distinct CDR3 sequences, around 7% seen once, with about a tenth in the top ten. Sequenced material: lung tumor tissue, taken at surgery. The receptors stem from a female donor with early-stage non-small cell lung cancer. The CDR3 runs from the conserved cysteine through the conserved F or W. The D gene is left open where the match is weak. Clone size is stated in some rows and not others, as once, few, many or a class when expanded.

cdr3_aa | cdr3_nt | cdr3_length | d_call | v_call | clone_size | j_call
CASSQGGDHYGYTF | TGTGCCAGCAGCCAAGGCGGGGACCACTATGGCTACACCTTC | 14 | NA | TRBV14 | large | TRBJ1-2
CARSLHLAGGVVAKNIQYF | TGTGCCAGAAGCTTGCACCTAGCGGGAGGAGTGGTAGCCAAAAACATTCAGTACTTC | 19 | TRBD2 | TRBV5-3 | medium-sized | TRBJ2-4
CASSHSLAGEETQYF | TGTGCCAGCAGCCACTCTCTAGCGGGGGAAGAGACCCAGTACTTC | 15 | TRBD2 | TRBV27 | medium-sized | TRBJ2-5
CASSDSTDTQYF | TGTGCCAGCTCCGACAGCACAGATACGCAGTATTTT | 12 | NA | TRBV6-6 | medium-sized | TRBJ2-3
CASSSVLGQAGGYGYTF | TGTGCCAGCAGTTCCGTATTGGGACAGGCCGGCGGCTATGGCTACACCTTC | 17 | TRBD1 | TRBV12-3/TRBV12-4 | medium-sized | TRBJ1-2
CASKRGQEDTGELFF | TGTGCCAGCAAAAGGGGGCAGGAGGACACCGGGGAGCTGTTTTTT | 15 | TRBD1 | TRBV9 | medium-sized | TRBJ2-2
CASSWPGQGAHEQFF | TGTGCCAGCAGTTGGCCGGGACAGGGGGCCCATGAGCAGTTCTTC | 15 | TRBD1 | TRBV27 | medium-sized | TRBJ2-1
CASSQDPPQGAGANVLTF | TGCGCCAGCAGCCAAGACCCGCCTCAGGGGGCTGGGGCCAACGTCCTGACTTTC | 18 | TRBD1 | TRBV4-3 | medium-sized | TRBJ2-6
CASSQGARGLYNSPLHF | TGCGCCAGCAGCCAAGGGGCTAGGGGGCTCTATAATTCACCCCTCCACTTT | 17 | TRBD1 | TRBV4-1 | NA | TRBJ1-6
CASSSERFQETQYF | TGTGCCAGCAGCTCCGAGCGGTTCCAAGAGACCCAGTACTTC | 14 | NA | TRBV5-4 | medium-sized | TRBJ2-5
CASRKQGRSGNEQFF | TGTGCCAGCAGGAAACAGGGACGATCGGGTAATGAGCAGTTCTTC | 15 | NA | TRBV6-5 | medium-sized | TRBJ2-1
CASRNGPAASYGYTF | TGTGCCAGCAGAAATGGTCCCGCAGCCAGCTATGGCTACACCTTC | 15 | NA | TRBV7-9 | medium-sized | TRBJ1-2
CASSYDRGGTEAFF | TGTGCCAGCAGTTACGACAGGGGGGGGACTGAAGCTTTCTTT | 14 | TRBD1 | TRBV6-6 | medium-sized | TRBJ1-1
CASRSGTAYEQYF | TGTGCCAGCAGATCCGGGACAGCCTACGAGCAGTACTTC | 13 | TRBD1 | TRBV6-6 | many | TRBJ2-7
CASSLKTPGGRGYEQYF | TGTGCCAGCAGCTTAAAGACCCCCGGCGGGAGGGGTTACGAGCAGTACTTC | 17 | TRBD2 | TRBV7-8 | medium-sized | TRBJ2-7